The present T cell receptor (beta chain) was sequenced within a study of blood T cell repertoires in COVID-19. Across the whole study: Samples came from the United States, Italy and Spain, spanning acute and convalescent COVID-19. Sample material is recorded as cDNA or gDNA derived from T cells, B-cell-depleted T cells, or PBMCs.

Sequenced by immunoSEQ multiplex PCR; TCRdb stores in-frame clones only, minus some. The table lists about 180,000 clones, over 75% of them singletons, with 6.5% in the top ten. Germline CDR1 SGHRS, CDR2 YFSETQ. The CDR3 is 16 amino acids. V shed 4 bases, J shed 7 bases, and the junction held 10 bases outside the gene matches. The gene calls are TRBV5-1 and TRBJ2-7; TRBD2 aligns across 14 bases. The clonotype was recovered from a man between 70 and 80 years old with active or convalescent COVID-19. The sequencing sample was made of peripheral blood. CDR3 residues: CASSPPGLAGAGEQYF. The CDR3 DNA sequence: TGCGCCAGCAGCCCCCCGGGACTAGCGGGAGCGGGTGAGCAGTACTTC.